This TCR beta chain was captured by sequencing in a study of OX40 agonist ivuxolimab in advanced cancers. Study background: Patients took ivuxolimab, an agonistic anti-OX40 (CD134) antibody. Subjects had a mean age of roughly 60 years, with a range of about 23 to 79; about 83% were male.

The repertoire was sequenced with immunoSEQ multiplex PCR; TCRdb's copy has only in-frame clones and lacks some. The sample contains 25,000 to 30,000 clones, 75% to 90% of which appear only once. Researchers took blood at baseline, on cycle 4 day 1, and on cycle 7 day 1. Sequenced material: CD4+ or CD8+ T cells sorted from blood, taken in a trial of the OX40 agonist ivuxolimab. This sequence originates from an adult with an advanced solid tumor such as melanoma, head and neck, liver or kidney cancer.

This chain's CDR3 is CASSVGYRSREQFF. In DNA form, the CDR3 reads TGTGCCAGCAGCGTGGGCTACCGGTCTCGGGAGCAGTTCTTC. The chain combines TRBV9 with TRBJ2-1; D unresolved. V was pared by 2 bases and J by 10 bases, with 16 bases between. Germline-derived CDR1 and CDR2 are SGDLS and YYNGEE. The CDR3 spans 14 residues. Supplemented by reference TRBV9 and TRBJ2-1, the full variable domain reads DSGVTQTPKHLITATGQRVTLRCSPRSGDLSVYWYQQSLDQGLQFLIQYYNGEERAKGNILERFSAQQFPDLHSELNLSSLELGDSALYFCASSVGYRSREQFFGPGTRLTVL.